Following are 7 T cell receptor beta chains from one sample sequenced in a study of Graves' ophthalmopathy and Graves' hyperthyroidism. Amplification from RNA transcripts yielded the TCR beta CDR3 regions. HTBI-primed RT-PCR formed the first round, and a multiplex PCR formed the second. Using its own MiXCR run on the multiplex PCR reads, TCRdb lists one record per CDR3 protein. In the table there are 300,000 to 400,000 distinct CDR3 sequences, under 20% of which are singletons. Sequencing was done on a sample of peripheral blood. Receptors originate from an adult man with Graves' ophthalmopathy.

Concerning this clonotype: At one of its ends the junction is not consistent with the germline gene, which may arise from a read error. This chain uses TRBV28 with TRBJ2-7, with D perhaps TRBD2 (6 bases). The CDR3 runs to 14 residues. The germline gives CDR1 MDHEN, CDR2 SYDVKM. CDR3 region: CASSPATSPYEQSF. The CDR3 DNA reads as TGTGCCAGCAGCCCCGCGACTAGTCCCTACGAGCAGTCCTTC.

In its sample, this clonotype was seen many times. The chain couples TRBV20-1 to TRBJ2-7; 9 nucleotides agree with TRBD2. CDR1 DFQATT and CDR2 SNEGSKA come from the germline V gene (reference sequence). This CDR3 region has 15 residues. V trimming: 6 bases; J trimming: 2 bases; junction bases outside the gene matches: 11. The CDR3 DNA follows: TGCAGTGCCCAGTGGTGGCGGGAGGGTACCTACGAGCAGTACTTC. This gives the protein CSAQWWREGTYEQYF.

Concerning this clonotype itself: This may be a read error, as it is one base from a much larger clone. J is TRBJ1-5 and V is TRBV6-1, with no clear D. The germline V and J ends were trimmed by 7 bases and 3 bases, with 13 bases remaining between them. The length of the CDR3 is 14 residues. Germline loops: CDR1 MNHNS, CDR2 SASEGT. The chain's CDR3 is CASKVMGYNQPQHF. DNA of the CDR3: TGTGCCAGCAAGGTGATGGGGTACAATCAGCCCCAGCATTTT.

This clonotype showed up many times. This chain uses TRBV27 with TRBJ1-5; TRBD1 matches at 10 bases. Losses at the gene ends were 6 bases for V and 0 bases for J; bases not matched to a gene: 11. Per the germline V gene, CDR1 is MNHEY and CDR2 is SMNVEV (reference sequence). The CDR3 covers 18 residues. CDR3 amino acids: CASRRGDRGGLSNQPQHF. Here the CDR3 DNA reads TGTGCCAGCAGACGAGGGGACAGGGGAGGCCTTAGCAATCAGCCCCAGCATTTT.

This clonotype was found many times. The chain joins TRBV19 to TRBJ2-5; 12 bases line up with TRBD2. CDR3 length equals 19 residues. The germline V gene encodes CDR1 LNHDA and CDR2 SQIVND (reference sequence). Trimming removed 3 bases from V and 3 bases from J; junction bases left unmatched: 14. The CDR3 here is CASSIMTSGRRGGEETQYF. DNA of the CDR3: TGTGCCAGTAGTATCATGACTAGCGGGAGAAGAGGTGGTGAAGAGACCCAGTACTTC.

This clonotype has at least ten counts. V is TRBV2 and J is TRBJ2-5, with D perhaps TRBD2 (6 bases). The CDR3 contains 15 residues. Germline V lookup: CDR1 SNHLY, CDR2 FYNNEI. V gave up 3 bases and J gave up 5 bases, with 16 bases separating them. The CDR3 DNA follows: TGTGCCAGCAGTGAGGGTAGACCAGGGAGGGAGACCCAGTACTTC. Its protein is CASSEGRPGRETQYF.

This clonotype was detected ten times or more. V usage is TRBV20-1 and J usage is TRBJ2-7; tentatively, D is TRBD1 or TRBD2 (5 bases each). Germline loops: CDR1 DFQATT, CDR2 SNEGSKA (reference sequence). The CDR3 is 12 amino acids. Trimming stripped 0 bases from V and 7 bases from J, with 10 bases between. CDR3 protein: CSARDGAREQYF. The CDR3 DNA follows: TGCAGTGCTAGAGACGGGGCGAGGGAGCAGTACTTC.